What follows are 25 T cell receptor beta chains derived from one specimen sequenced in a study of cytomegalovirus exposure and HLA in healthy donors. The repertoire was sequenced with immunoSEQ multiplex PCR; TCRdb's copy has only in-frame clones and lacks some. In the table there are 300,000 to 400,000 clones, 80% to 90% of which are singletons. Sequencing input: PBMCs. The receptors were gathered from a young woman in good health and CMV-seronegative.

The chain joins TRBV28 to TRBJ2-7, with TRBD2 matching over 7 bases. The germline CDR1 and CDR2 sequences are MDHEN and SYDVKM. The CDR3 is 17 amino acids. After removal of 6 bases from V and 2 bases from J, the junction contained 16 bases not matched to a gene. The CDR3 DNA sequence: TGTGCCAGCAGCACTGCCATTAGCGGGCCAAGTACCTACGAGCAGTACTTC. Amino acid sequence: CASSTAISGPSTYEQYF.

The chain recombines TRBV14 with TRBJ2-1, with 9 bases matching TRBD2. Germline V gene lookup returns CDR1 SGHDN and CDR2 FVKESK. The CDR3 has 17 residues. V dropped 3 bases and J dropped 3; count of bases not matched to a gene: 9. CDR3 residues: CASSHAPRLAVYNEQFF. The CDR3 DNA reads as TGTGCCAGCAGCCACGCCCCGCGACTAGCGGTCTACAATGAGCAGTTCTTC.

V and J are TRBV28 and TRBJ1-6; the D is unclear. Trimming took off 2 bases at V and 0 bases at J, with 5 bases between the two ends. The CDR3 is 15 amino acids. Germline V gives CDR1 MDHEN, CDR2 SYDVKM. The CDR3 DNA reads TGTGCCAGCAGTTTACAGCGCTCCTATAATTCACCCCTCCACTTT. It specifies CASSLQRSYNSPLHF.

The rearrangement joins TRBV29-1 to TRBJ2-2, with D perhaps matching TRBD2 (6 bases). Trimming pared 6 bases from V and 5 bases from J, leaving 13 bases between. The CDR3 loop spans 13 amino acids. The V gene's germline CDR1 is SQVTM and CDR2 ANQGSEA. CDR3 nucleotide sequence: TGCAGCGTCCCGGGACTTGCGACCGGGGAGCTGTTTTTT. Translated: CSVPGLATGELFF.

This clone was detected only a few times. Other nucleotide sequences from this sample produce the same CDR3. This chain connects TRBV28 to TRBJ2-7; the match to TRBD1 covers 9 bases. The CDR3 has 13 residues. Germline trimming cut 6 bases from V and 3 bases from J; bases unmatched to any gene: 3. Per germline, CDR1 MDHEN and CDR2 SYDVKM. The DNA of the CDR3 is TGTGCCAGCAGCCTGGGACAGGGCTACGAGCAGTACTTC. This gives the protein CASSLGQGYEQYF.

This clone has a single count. The V gene is TRBV11-2, the J gene TRBJ2-6; possibly TRBD2 for D (6 bases). This CDR3 has 16 residues. CDR1 is SGHAT, CDR2 FQNNGV, per germline. Trimming took 3 bases from V and 1 from J, leaving 10 bases between them. CDR3 nucleotide sequence: TGTGCCAGCAGCTTTGGTCTAGCGTCTGGGGCCAACGTCCTGACTTTC. Translation gives CASSFGLASGANVLTF.

The chain's CDR3 is CASSSPPRDIDGYTF. CDR3 DNA: TGTGCCAGCAGCTCCCCACCCCGGGACATCGACGGCTACACCTTC. This sequence joins TRBV7-9 and TRBJ1-2, with D possibly matching TRBD1 (6 bases). From germline, CDR1 is SEHNR and CDR2 FQNEAQ (reference sequence). Trimming cost V 4 bases and J 8 bases, with 20 bases left between them. This CDR3 has 15 residues.

The CDR3 loop is CASSGIGTGKETQYF. The CDR3 region has the DNA TGTGCCAGCAGCGGAATAGGTACGGGTAAAGAGACCCAGTACTTC. The chain couples TRBV7-9 to TRBJ2-5; D is undetermined. V was trimmed by 5 bases and J by 3 bases, leaving 16 bases between them. CDR1 and CDR2 (germline): SEHNR, FQNEAQ (reference sequence). CDR3 length equals 15 residues. The entire variable domain, with the rest obtained from reference TRBV7-9 and TRBJ2-5, is as follows: DTGVSQNPRHKITKRGQNVTFRCDPISEHNRLYWYRQTLGQGPEFLTYFQNEAQLEKSRLLSDRFSAERPKGSFSTLEIQRTEQGDSAMYLCASSGIGTGKETQYFGPGTRLLVL.

This chain links TRBV9 with TRBJ2-2; 12 bases map to TRBD2. The germline CDR1 and CDR2 sequences are SGDLS and YYNGEE. This CDR3 contains 14 residues. J lost 4 bases, V lost 6 bases, and 1 base had no gene match. The chain's CDR3 is CASTSGGATGELFF. The CDR3 nucleotides are TGTGCCAGCACTAGCGGGGGGGCCACCGGGGAGCTGTTTTTT.

The chain links TRBV29-1 to TRBJ2-1, with TRBD2 as a possible D gene (6 bases). The V and J ends lost 7 bases and 5 bases respectively, with 15 bases between them. The CDR3 totals 13 residues. Germline assignment: CDR1 SQVTM and CDR2 ANQGSEA. The CDR3 sequence: CSASGTFNNEQFF. The CDR3 bases are TGCAGCGCATCCGGGACTTTTAACAATGAGCAGTTCTTC.

The V gene is TRBV6-1, the J gene TRBJ2-3, with a tentative D call TRBD2 (5 bases). Between the trimmed V and J ends, which lost 3 bases and 1 base, there was a span of 11 bases. Germline V CDR1 and CDR2: MNHNS, SASEGT. The CDR3 extends over 15 amino acids. DNA for the CDR3: TGTGCCAGCAGTGAGTCGTCCGGGGGCACAGATACGCAGTATTTT. Protein sequence: CASSESSGGTDTQYF.

J is TRBJ1-1 and V is TRBV4-2, with TRBD1 matching 10 bases. Germline loops: CDR1 LGHNA, CDR2 YNFKEQ. There are 19 residues in the CDR3. V was pared by 4 bases and J by 1 base, with 15 bases of the junction left unmatched. The CDR3 DNA sequence: TGTGCCAGCAGCCCTAGGTACGGGACAGGGGCAATGGGGAACACTGAAGCTTTCTTT. It is translated as CASSPRYGTGAMGNTEAFF.

This chain joins TRBV6-1 and TRBJ1-1; 7 bases map to TRBD1. Germline lookup yields CDR1 MNHNS and CDR2 SASEGT. The CDR3 consists of 15 residues. After removal of 3 bases from V and 5 bases from J, the junction contained 9 bases not matched to a gene. CDR3 sequence (DNA): TGTGCCAGCAGTGACCTTGGGCAGGGGGATACTGAAGCTTTCTTT. Translation: CASSDLGQGDTEAFF.

The chain links TRBV10-3 to TRBJ2-5; 11 bases agree with TRBD1. This CDR3 spans 15 amino acids. The V gene's germline CDR1 is ENHRY and CDR2 SYGVKD. With 8 bases clipped from V and 5 bases from J, the junction kept 10 bases outside the gene matches. The CDR3 region is CAILDPGQGDETQYF. The CDR3 nucleotides read TGTGCCATCCTCGACCCGGGACAGGGGGACGAGACCCAGTACTTC.

The chain has TRBV27 and TRBJ1-5, with a tentative D call TRBD1 (6 bases). The CDR3 covers 15 residues. Per germline, CDR1 MNHEY and CDR2 SMNVEV (reference sequence). The V end was cut by 5 bases, the J end by 6 bases, with 17 bases between. The CDR3, as DNA: TGTGCCAGCAGTAATGGGGGGGCAGGTAGTCAGCCCCAGCATTTT. This codes for CASSNGGAGSQPQHF.

The rearrangement joins TRBV2 to TRBJ2-1; tentative D call: TRBD2 (5 bases). V gave up 5 bases and J gave up 9 bases, with 11 bases separating them. The CDR3 totals 12 residues. Looked up from germline, CDR1 is SNHLY and CDR2 is FYNNEI. The CDR3, as DNA: TGTGCCAGCAGTCACGGAGGACTTGAGCAGTTCTTC. Its translation: CASSHGGLEQFF.

V and J are TRBV7-9 and TRBJ2-7; TRBD1 aligns across 7 bases. With V trimmed by 5 bases and J by 2 bases, 12 bases remained unmatched. Germline CDR1 and CDR2: SEHNR and FQNEAQ (reference sequence). The CDR3 sequence is 16 residues long. The CDR3: CASSPAAVGGPYEQYF. The CDR3 DNA is TGTGCCAGCAGCCCCGCGGCGGTAGGGGGCCCCTACGAGCAGTACTTC.

The genes are TRBV2 and TRBJ2-7, with D possibly being TRBD1 (5 bases). The CDR3 contains 13 residues. V was clipped by 8 bases and J by 0 bases, with 11 bases between them. Germline V gene sequence: CDR1 SNHLY, CDR2 FYNNEI. CDR3 residues: CASQGPPSYEQYF. The DNA of the CDR3 is TGTGCCAGCCAGGGCCCACCCTCCTACGAGCAGTACTTC.

This chain links TRBV19 with TRBJ2-2; tentative D call: TRBD1 (5 bases). The CDR3 totals 16 residues. CDR1 LNHDA and CDR2 SQIVND come from the germline V gene (reference sequence). V dropped 7 bases and J dropped 2 bases, with 17 bases sitting between them. CDR3 sequence reads: CASTLGATANTGELFF. The DNA of the CDR3 is TGTGCCAGTACCCTTGGGGCAACAGCTAACACCGGGGAGCTGTTTTTT.

Here the CDR3 reads CASSLGGRTMNTEAFF. The CDR3 DNA follows: TGCGCCAGCAGCCTTGGAGGCAGGACCATGAACACTGAAGCTTTCTTT. This chain joins TRBV5-1 and TRBJ1-1; D not resolved. The germline V and J ends were trimmed by 4 bases and 0 bases, with 16 bases remaining between them. The CDR3 is 16 amino acids. Germline values: CDR1 SGHRS, CDR2 YFSETQ.

The V and J genes are TRBV10-1 and TRBJ1-1; no definite D call. With 6 bases removed from V and 1 base from J, the gap between germline ends came to 9 bases. The CDR3 consists of 13 residues. In germline, CDR1 is WNHNN, CDR2 SYGVQD (reference sequence). CDR3 DNA sequence: TGCGCCAGCAGCTTCCAGTGGAACACTGAAGCTTTCTTT. This encodes CASSFQWNTEAFF.

This clone was observed once. The CDR3 sequence: CASSQGGRTSGSPLYF. In DNA form, the CDR3 reads TGTGCCAGCAGCCAAGGCGGTAGGACTAGCGGGAGCCCGCTCTACTTC. The chain carries TRBV4-2 and TRBJ2-7, with TRBD2 identical over 13 bases. The J segment lost 13 bases and the V segment lost 1 base, leaving 13 bases of the junction unmatched. In germline, CDR1 is LGHNA, CDR2 YNFKEQ. The CDR3 is 16 amino acids.

J is TRBJ2-1 and V is TRBV5-1; 8 nucleotides align to TRBD2. The CDR3 covers 17 residues. V was pared by 5 bases and J by 4 bases, with 14 bases of the junction left unmatched. Germline assignment: CDR1 SGHRS and CDR2 YFSETQ. This CDR3 is CASRPGGRLSPYNEQFF. CDR3 sequence (DNA): TGCGCCAGCAGGCCAGGCGGGAGGCTCTCCCCTTACAATGAGCAGTTCTTC.

CDR3 region: CASSVGQGSTDTQYF. Here the CDR3 DNA reads TGTGCCAGCAGTGTAGGACAGGGGTCCACAGATACGCAGTATTTT. V usage is TRBV6-1 and J usage is TRBJ2-3; TRBD1 matches 9 bases. The germline V gene encodes CDR1 MNHNS and CDR2 SASEGT. The V segment lost 4 bases and the J segment 2 bases; nucleotides outside the gene matches: 4. CDR3 length: 15 residues.

The chain carries TRBV6-6 and TRBJ1-6; D ambiguous. The germline CDR1 and CDR2 sequences are MNHNY and SVGAGI (reference sequence). V lost 7 bases to trimming and J lost 7 bases, with 11 bases between them. The CDR3 contains 13 residues. The CDR3 loop is CASKPAINSPLHF. CDR3 DNA: TGTGCCAGCAAGCCAGCGATCAATTCACCCCTCCACTTT.